Following are 9 T cell receptor beta chains from one sample sequenced in a study of T cells after yellow fever vaccination. TCRdb ran MiXCR on the 5' RACE reads and lists one entry per CDR3 protein. This sample has 100,000 to 150,000 distinct CDR3 sequences, with 6% to 8% found just once. The specimen comprised CD4+ T cells sorted from PBMCs, sampled more than 8 days after the first yellow fever vaccination. The receptors derive from a man between 18 and 29 years old who received the YFV17D yellow fever vaccine.

Note on this clonotype: Compared with germline, one end of the junction differs, possibly owing to a read error. V gene TRBV23-1 combines with J gene TRBJ1-5; D not resolved. TRBV23-1 is known as an ORF, though its function is uncertain. This CDR3 region has 15 residues. CDR3 DNA: TGCACCAGCAGTCAACCCCGACCCCGGGATCAGCCCCAGCATTTT. Translation gives CTSSQPRPRDQPQHF.

This clonotype was seen a few times. This chain joins TRBV2 and TRBJ1-4; D call uncertain. V was pared by 3 bases and J by 4 bases, with 6 bases between. The CDR3 is 13 residues long. Germline V gene data show CDR1 as SNHLY and CDR2 as FYNNEI. CDR3 loop: CASSERRNEKLFF. The CDR3 nucleotides are TGTGCCAGCAGTGAGCGACGTAATGAAAAACTGTTTTTT.

This clonotype was counted between two and nine times. V and J are TRBV20-1 and TRBJ1-6, with 8 bases matching TRBD1. Germline-derived CDR1 and CDR2 are DFQATT and SNEGSKA (reference sequence). The CDR3 totals 17 residues. The DNA of the CDR3 is TGCAGCGAAGGGACAGGACGCCGGATTGGACTTAATTCACCCCTCCACTTT. Protein sequence: CSEGTGRRIGLNSPLHF.

This clonotype was detected many times. The rearrangement uses TRBV7-2 and TRBJ1-5; D gene ambiguous. Deletions cut 4 bases from V and 6 bases from J, with 13 bases between. CDR1 and CDR2 from the germline V gene are SGHTA and FQGNSA. There are 14 residues in the CDR3. CDR3 residues: CASSSTDQSQPQHF. In DNA, the CDR3 is TGTGCCAGCAGCTCCACCGACCAGTCTCAGCCCCAGCATTTT. Complete variable domain (other parts from reference TRBV7-2 and TRBJ1-5): GAGVSQSPSNKVTEKGKDVELRCDPISGHTALYWYRQSLGQGLEFLIYFQGNSAPDKSGLPSDRFSAERTGGSVSTLTIQRTQQEDSAVYLCASSSTDQSQPQHFGDGTRLSIL.

This clonotype was counted many times. The rearrangement joins TRBV7-8 to TRBJ2-1; 7 positions match TRBD1. J was trimmed by 10 bases and V by 4 bases; bases with no gene match: 22. The CDR3 consists of 18 residues. Germline lookup yields CDR1 SGHVS and CDR2 FQNEAQ. CDR3 amino acids: CASSSYVGPGQTFGEQFF. CDR3 DNA: TGTGCCAGCAGCTCTTATGTGGGTCCGGGACAGACCTTCGGGGAGCAGTTCTTC.

A few counts support this clonotype. Given the absence of the conserved phenylalanine or tryptophan at the CDR3 end, a read error is likely. No DNA is shown, since the ends of the CDR3 on it are uncertain; the CDR3 is the one TCRdb lists. The chain has TRBV28 and TRBJ1-4. Including both end residues, the CDR3 is 13 amino acids long. In germline, CDR1 is MDHEN, CDR2 SYDVKM. The CDR3 region is CASSSGVGTGRED.

This clonotype was detected ten times or more. V usage is TRBV20-1 and J usage is TRBJ1-1, with D possibly being TRBD1 (5 bases). The CDR3 is 14 residues long. Trimming shortened V by 3 bases and J by 7 bases, and 18 bases separated the two germline ends. The germline CDR1 and CDR2 sequences are DFQATT and SNEGSKA (reference sequence). CDR3 sequence (DNA): TGCAGTGCTAGTGAGGGGAAGGCTCTGGATGAAGCTTTCTTT. This gives the protein CSASEGKALDEAFF.

This clonotype occurred many times. The J gene is TRBJ2-1, the V gene TRBV4-1; possibly TRBD2 for D (5 bases). The CDR3 runs to 15 residues. The V and J ends lost 9 bases and 0 bases respectively, with 15 bases between them. Germline-derived CDR1 and CDR2 are MGHRA and YSYEKL. CDR3 sequence: CASTRGYGSYNEQFF. CDR3 DNA sequence: TGCGCCAGTACCCGAGGGTACGGCTCCTACAATGAGCAGTTCTTC.

The table lists this clonotype with many counts. V is TRBV15 and J is TRBJ2-1, with 11 bases identical to TRBD2. Germline CDR1 and CDR2: LNHNV and YYDKDF (reference sequence). The ends lost 4 bases at V and 9 bases at J; junction bases unmatched: 11. The CDR3 contains 16 residues. The CDR3 coding sequence is TGTGCCACCAGCAATAGCGGGGGGGCCTTTTCGGTTGAGCAGTTCTTC. Its protein is CATSNSGGAFSVEQFF. Supplemented by reference TRBV15 and TRBJ2-1, the full variable domain reads DAMVIQNPRYQVTQFGKPVTLSCSQTLNHNVMYWYQQKSSQAPKLLFHYYDKDFNNEADTPDNFQSRRPNTSFCFLDIRSPGLGDTAMYLCATSNSGGAFSVEQFFGPGTRLTVL.